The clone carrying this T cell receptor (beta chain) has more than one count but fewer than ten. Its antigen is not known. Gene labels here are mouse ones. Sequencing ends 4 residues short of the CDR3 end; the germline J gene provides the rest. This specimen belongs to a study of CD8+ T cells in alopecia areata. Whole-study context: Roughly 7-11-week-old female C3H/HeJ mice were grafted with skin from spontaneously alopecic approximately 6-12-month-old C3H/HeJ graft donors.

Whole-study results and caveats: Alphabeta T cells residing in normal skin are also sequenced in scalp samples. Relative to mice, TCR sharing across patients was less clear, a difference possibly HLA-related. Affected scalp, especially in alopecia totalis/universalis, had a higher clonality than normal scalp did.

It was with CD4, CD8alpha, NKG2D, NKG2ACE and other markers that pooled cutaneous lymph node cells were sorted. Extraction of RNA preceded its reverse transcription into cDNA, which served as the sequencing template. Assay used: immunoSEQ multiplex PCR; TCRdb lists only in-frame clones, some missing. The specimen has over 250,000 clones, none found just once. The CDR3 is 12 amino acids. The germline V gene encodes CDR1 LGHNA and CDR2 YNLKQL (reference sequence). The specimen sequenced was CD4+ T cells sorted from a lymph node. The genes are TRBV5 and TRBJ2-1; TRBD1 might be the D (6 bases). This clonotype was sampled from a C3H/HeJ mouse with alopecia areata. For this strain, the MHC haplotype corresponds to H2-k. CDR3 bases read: TGTGCCAGCAGTACCGGGACATCT. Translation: CASSTGTS. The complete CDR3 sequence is CASSTGTSEQFF.